These 27 T cell receptor beta chains came from one sample sequenced in a study of long-term antiretroviral therapy in people with HIV. The assay, immunoSEQ v3.0, was run at survey level. The protocol was immunoSEQ multiplex PCR, while the TCRdb copy is restricted to in-frame clones and leaves out a portion. The sample includes about 43,000 clones, around nine tenths of them seen just once. The input for sequencing was unsorted PBMCs, taken 0.1 years before starting antiretroviral therapy. Receptors originate from a woman in her forties or fifties with HIV.

This chain links TRBV27 with TRBJ1-1, with D possibly being TRBD1 (6 bases). The V gene's germline CDR1 is MNHEY and CDR2 SMNVEV (reference sequence). The CDR3 runs 12 residues. Trimming pared 5 bases from V and 4 bases from J, leaving 8 bases between. The CDR3 region is CASSPRGTEAFF. The CDR3 DNA is TGTGCCAGCAGTCCCAGGGGCACTGAAGCTTTCTTT.

This chain uses TRBV7-9 with TRBJ1-4; weak D call: TRBD1 (5 bases). Germline assignment: CDR1 SEHNR and CDR2 FQNEAQ (reference sequence). The CDR3 has 16 amino acids. V shed 3 bases and J shed 0 bases, with 11 bases lying between them. The CDR3 protein is CASSFRTTSTNEKLFF. CDR3 sequence (DNA): TGTGCCAGCAGCTTTCGGACAACATCAACTAATGAAAAACTGTTTTTT. The complete variable domain, with remaining parts taken from reference TRBV7-9 and TRBJ1-4, reads DTGVSQNPRHKITKRGQNVTFRCDPISEHNRLYWYRQTLGQGPEFLTYFQNEAQLEKSRLLSDRFSAERPKGSFSTLEIQRTEQGDSAMYLCASSFRTTSTNEKLFFGSGTQLSVL.

On this clone itself: At one boundary the junction diverges from the germline segment, which might be a read error. V and J are TRBV20-1 and TRBJ1-1; unclear D gene. CDR1 and CDR2 from the germline V gene are DFQATT and SNEGSKA (reference sequence). CDR3 length: 8 residues. The CDR3 sequence is CSARPGPF. The CDR3 DNA reads TGCAGTGCTAGACCCGGACCTTTT.

This clone was seen only once. The V and J genes are TRBV7-9 and TRBJ1-5, with a possible D match to TRBD1 (6 bases). Germline values: CDR1 SEHNR, CDR2 FQNEAQ (reference sequence). CDR3 length equals 14 residues. V was cut by 5 bases and J by 3 bases, with 11 bases left in between. The CDR3 loop is CASSTGSANQPQHF. In nucleotides, the CDR3 is TGTGCCAGCAGCACAGGGTCCGCCAATCAGCCCCAGCATTTT.

This chain links TRBV7-3 with TRBJ2-3; D is perhaps TRBD1 (6 bases). From germline, CDR1 is SGHTA and CDR2 FQGTGA. V lost 3 bases and J lost 4, with 11 bases in between. CDR3 length: 14 residues. DNA for the CDR3: TGTGCCAGCAGCTTGGCAGGGGCACCAGATACGCAGTATTTT. Residues: CASSLAGAPDTQYF.

This clone was counted once. The rearrangement uses TRBV9 and TRBJ2-2; 9 positions agree with TRBD2. The trim removed 3 bases at V and 0 bases at J, leaving 9 bases unmatched. The CDR3 covers 18 residues. Germline V lookup: CDR1 SGDLS, CDR2 YYNGEE. The DNA of the CDR3 is TGTGCCAGCAGCGCGCCGGCTAGCGGGGTAACGAACACCGGGGAGCTGTTTTTT. Translation gives CASSAPASGVTNTGELFF.

The chain recombines TRBV7-9 with TRBJ1-6; D is unresolved. Deletions cut 1 base from V and 7 bases from J, with 14 bases between. Germline-derived CDR1 and CDR2 are SEHNR and FQNEAQ (reference sequence). The CDR3 has 16 residues. CDR3 in DNA: TGTGCCAGCAGCTTAGTCCCGGGATCGCCCAATTCACCCCTCCACTTT. Translation: CASSLVPGSPNSPLHF.

The gene calls are TRBV9 and TRBJ1-3, with D perhaps TRBD1 (5 bases). The V and J ends lost 4 bases and 2 bases respectively, with 19 bases between them. This CDR3 is 17 amino acids long. The germline gives CDR1 SGDLS, CDR2 YYNGEE. The CDR3 DNA is TGTGCCAGCAGCTCCGGCGGGGGGGAAAGAACTGGAAACACCATATATTTT. This sequence encodes CASSSGGGERTGNTIYF.

The chain uses TRBV5-4 and TRBJ1-5; 8 bases map to TRBD1. V was clipped by 5 bases and J by 4 bases; unmatched bases: 5. Germline V gene sequence: CDR1 SGHNT, CDR2 YYREEE (reference sequence). This CDR3 is built from 14 residues. The chain's CDR3 is CASRLRQGNQPQHF. The CDR3 nucleotides are TGTGCCAGCAGACTTAGACAGGGGAATCAGCCCCAGCATTTT.

CDR3 bases: TGTGCCAGCAGTGAGCCTAGCGGTCGTCGACGAGATACGCAGTATTTT. This gives the protein CASSEPSGRRRDTQYF. This chain joins TRBV6-1 and TRBJ2-3; the match to TRBD2 covers 7 bases. Germline lookup yields CDR1 MNHNS and CDR2 SASEGT. The V segment lost 3 bases and the J segment 5 bases; nucleotides outside the gene matches: 11. This CDR3 has 16 residues.

This clone occurred once. The rearrangement joins TRBV4-1 to TRBJ2-2; 9 bases fit TRBD1. J gave up 4 bases and V 2 bases, and 2 bases lay outside the gene matches. CDR1 MGHRA and CDR2 YSYEKL come from the germline V gene. The CDR3 has 15 amino acids. CDR3 in DNA: TGCGCCAGCAGCCAACGGACAGGGGCCACCGGGGAGCTGTTTTTT. Translation gives CASSQRTGATGELFF.

The chain joins TRBV6-6 to TRBJ2-7; weak D call: TRBD1 (7 bases). This CDR3 is 15 amino acids long. Trimming shortened V by 6 bases and J by 5 bases, and 20 bases separated the two germline ends. The germline V gene encodes CDR1 MNHNY and CDR2 SVGAGI (reference sequence). The CDR3 sequence: CASRPTGAGGDEQYF. CDR3 coding DNA: TGTGCCAGCAGGCCTACAGGGGCCGGCGGGGACGAGCAGTACTTC.

The chain combines TRBV14 with TRBJ1-1; D unresolved. Germline CDR1 SGHDN, CDR2 FVKESK. Trimming removed 4 bases from V and 9 bases from J, with 9 bases in between. This CDR3 contains 11 residues. CDR3 loop: CASSLGGKAFF. The CDR3 nucleotides are TGTGCCAGCAGCCTCGGTGGGAAAGCTTTCTTT.

The V gene is TRBV7-8, the J gene TRBJ2-3; D perhaps matches TRBD2 (5 bases). V was cut by 5 bases and J by 0 bases, with 12 bases left in between. This CDR3 contains 15 residues. The germline CDR1 and CDR2 sequences are SGHVS and FQNEAQ. CDR3 in DNA: TGTGCCAGCAGCCTCCGGCGGACTAGCACAGATACGCAGTATTTT. Its translation is CASSLRRTSTDTQYF.

This CDR3 reads CASSNYMNTEAFF. DNA of the CDR3: TGTGCCAGTAGTAACTACATGAACACTGAAGCTTTCTTT. This chain uses TRBV19 with TRBJ1-1, with no clear D. V lost 4 bases and J lost 0, with 6 bases in between. There are 13 residues in the CDR3. Looked up from germline, CDR1 is LNHDA and CDR2 is SQIVND (reference sequence).

The chain links TRBV10-1 to TRBJ2-2; D gene ambiguous. V was clipped by 3 bases and J by 6 bases, with 11 bases between them. In germline, CDR1 is WNHNN, CDR2 SYGVQD (reference sequence). This CDR3 spans 14 amino acids. The CDR3 coding sequence is TGCGCCAGCAGTGATCCTAGGCTTCCCGGGGAGCTGTTTTTT. Translating gives CASSDPRLPGELFF.

The V gene is TRBV5-1, the J gene TRBJ2-3; 7 positions match TRBD2. CDR3 length: 20 residues. V lost 0 bases and J lost 4; bases outside the gene matches: 20. Germline-derived CDR1 and CDR2 are SGHRS and YFSETQ. The CDR3 nucleotides are TGCGCCAGCAGCTTGGGAGGACGATCCCTCCGGACTAGTTCATCAGATACGCAGTATTTT. It specifies CASSLGGRSLRTSSSDTQYF.

The chain recombines TRBV21-1 with TRBJ2-5; the tabulated D call, TRBD1, remains unverified against the DNA. TRBV21-1 has pseudogene status. This CDR3 contains 15 residues. The CDR3 bases are TGTGCCAGCACTCCGGGACAGGGAGGTCAAGAGACCCAGTACTTC. Protein product: CASTPGQGGQETQYF.

The chain joins TRBV4-3 to TRBJ2-2, with D unclear. The length of the CDR3 is 15 residues. V gave up 2 bases and J gave up 1 base, with 8 bases separating them. CDR1 and CDR2 from the germline V gene are LGHNA and YSLEER. CDR3: CASSQTNWNTGELFF. The CDR3 nucleotides are TGCGCCAGCAGCCAAACGAACTGGAACACCGGGGAGCTGTTTTTT.

The rearrangement uses TRBV5-6 and TRBJ1-2; 7 bases map to TRBD1. The CDR3 is 15 amino acids. The V gene end was trimmed by 2 bases and the J gene end by 5 bases; junction bases not matched to a gene: 9. The germline CDR1 and CDR2 sequences are SGHDT and YYEEEE. CDR3 nucleotide sequence: TGTGCCAGCAGCTTCCGGGACAGTGACTTATATGGCTACACCTTC. Amino acids: CASSFRDSDLYGYTF. Full variable domain (missing parts from reference TRBV5-6 and TRBJ1-2): DAGVTQSPTHLIKTRGQQVTLRCSPKSGHDTVSWYQQALGQGPQFIFQYYEEEERQRGNFPDRFSGHQFPNYSSELNVNALLLGDSALYLCASSFRDSDLYGYTFGSGTRLTVV.

DNA of the CDR3: TGTGCCAGCAGACAGGGGTATAATTCACCCCTCCACTTT. Translation gives CASRQGYNSPLHF. The chain uses TRBV6-5 and TRBJ1-6; 7 bases line up with TRBD1. This CDR3 spans 13 amino acids. In germline, CDR1 is MNHEY, CDR2 SVGAGI. The V segment lost 6 bases and the J segment 4 bases; nucleotides outside the gene matches: 0.

The V gene is TRBV6-6, the J gene TRBJ2-3; D may be TRBD1 (6 bases). The CDR3 length is 15 residues. Germline CDR1 MNHNY, CDR2 SVGAGI (reference sequence). V lost 5 bases and J 0 bases, leaving 12 bases between the germline ends. CDR3 in DNA: TGTGCCAGCAGTACTTACAGGGTTAGCACAGATACGCAGTATTTT. Its protein product is CASSTYRVSTDTQYF.

The chain joins TRBV30 to TRBJ1-1; D perhaps matches TRBD1 (5 bases). CDR3 size: 14 residues. Germline V gene sequence: CDR1 GTSNPN, CDR2 SVGIG (reference sequence). V lost 3 bases, J lost 1 base, and 12 bases lay in between. The CDR3 coding sequence is TGTGCCTGGAGGTCCCAGGGCCCGAACACTGAAGCTTTCTTT. Protein product: CAWRSQGPNTEAFF.

The V and J genes are TRBV6-6 and TRBJ1-1; the D gene is possibly TRBD1 (5 bases). The CDR3 length is 13 residues. The V end lost 7 bases, the J end lost 3 bases, and 12 bases lay between the germline ends. Germline CDR1 reads MNHNY; CDR2 reads SVGAGI (reference sequence). The DNA for the CDR3 is TGTGCCAGCACCGAAGCGGGGGACACTGAAGCTTTCTTT. Translating gives CASTEAGDTEAFF.

In nucleotides, the CDR3 is TGCGCCAGCAGCTTGGACAGCTACTATGGCTACACCTTC. Its protein product is CASSLDSYYGYTF. The V gene is TRBV5-1, the J gene TRBJ1-2; D ambiguous. Trimming cost V 0 bases and J 3 bases, with 6 bases left between them. The germline V gene encodes CDR1 SGHRS and CDR2 YFSETQ. This CDR3 is built from 13 residues.

This chain uses TRBV30 with TRBJ2-5; possible D gene TRBD2, 6 bases. Trimming removed 3 bases from V and 2 bases from J, with 13 bases in between. Germline V gene lookup returns CDR1 GTSNPN and CDR2 SVGIG (reference sequence). The CDR3 is made up of 14 amino acids. The CDR3 coding sequence is TGTGCCTGGAGCCTTCGCCGGGGGCAAGAGACCCAGTACTTC. It codes for CAWSLRRGQETQYF.

V gene TRBV7-2 combines with J gene TRBJ2-5, with D perhaps TRBD1 (7 bases). V was pared by 5 bases and J by 5 bases, with 18 bases between. Germline V lookup: CDR1 SGHTA, CDR2 FQGNSA. The CDR3 runs 15 residues. CDR3 in amino acids: CASSPNQGGRETQYF. In nucleotides, the CDR3 is TGTGCCAGCAGCCCCAACCAGGGGGGCAGGGAGACCCAGTACTTC.